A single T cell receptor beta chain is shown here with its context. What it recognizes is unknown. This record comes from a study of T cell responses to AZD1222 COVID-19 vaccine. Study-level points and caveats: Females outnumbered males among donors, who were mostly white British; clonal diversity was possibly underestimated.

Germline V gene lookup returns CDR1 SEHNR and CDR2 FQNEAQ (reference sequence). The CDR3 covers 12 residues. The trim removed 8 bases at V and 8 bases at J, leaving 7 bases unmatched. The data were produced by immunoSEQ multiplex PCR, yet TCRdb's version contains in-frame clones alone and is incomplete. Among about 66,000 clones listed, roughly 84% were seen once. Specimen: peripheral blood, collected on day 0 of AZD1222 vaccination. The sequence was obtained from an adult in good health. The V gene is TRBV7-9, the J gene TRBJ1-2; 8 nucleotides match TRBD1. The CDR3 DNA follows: TGTGCCAGCTCCGACAGGGGCACAGGCTACACCTTC. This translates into CASSDRGTGYTF.